The sequence of this T cell receptor (beta chain) was determined in a study of blood T cells in healthy people across ages. General study points: The fall in TCR beta diversity per million T cells was roughly linear with age.

A word on this clonotype: The target antigen is unknown.

The CDR3 sequence is 13 residues long. Germline CDR1 is LGHNA and CDR2 is YNFKEQ. V was pared by 3 bases and J by 5 bases, with 10 bases between. Russia was home to the donors, healthy Caucasian individuals aged roughly 6 to 100. Ten milliliters of peripheral blood were drawn from each donor into EDTA-treated tubes. Through a sample-barcoded 5' primer and a J-beta primer mix, a second PCR was run for about 6 to 11 cycles. Every cDNA molecule carried a tag from a template-switch adaptor bearing 12 random nucleotides. TCRdb re-analysed the 5' RACE reads in MiXCR, keeping a single row per CDR3 protein. The repertoire holds some 1.5 million distinct CDR3 sequences, roughly 43% seen once, with 4% in the top ten.

The receptor's source is a woman aged 18 to 35 in good health. This chain connects TRBV4-2 to TRBJ1-2; D call uncertain. Sequencing used blood. The DNA of the CDR3 is TGTGCCAGCAGCCAGGACGGACTATATGGCTACACCTTC. This translates into CASSQDGLYGYTF.